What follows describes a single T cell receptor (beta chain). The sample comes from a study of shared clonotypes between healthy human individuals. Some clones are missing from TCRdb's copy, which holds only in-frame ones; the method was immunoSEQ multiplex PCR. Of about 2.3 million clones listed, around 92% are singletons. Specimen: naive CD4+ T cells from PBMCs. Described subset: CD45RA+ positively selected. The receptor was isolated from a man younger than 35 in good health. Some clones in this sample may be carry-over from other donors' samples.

The CDR3 loop reads CASRLRGRGADTQYF. CDR3 nucleotides: TGTGCCAGCAGACTCAGGGGGCGCGGGGCAGATACGCAGTATTTT. The chain uses TRBV2 and TRBJ2-3; TRBD1 matches 8 bases. Germline V lookup: CDR1 SNHLY, CDR2 FYNNEI. The J segment lost 4 bases and the V segment lost 6 bases, leaving 9 bases of the junction unmatched. CDR3 length: 15 residues.